A single sample is the source of the 24 T cell receptor beta chains below, sequenced in a study of blood T cell repertoires in COVID-19. Libraries were prepared by immunoSEQ multiplex PCR; TCRdb keeps only in-frame clonotypes and omits some of them. The sample has approximately 53,000 clones, around 76% seen once. The specimen sequenced was peripheral blood. These receptors all come from a woman in her sixties with acute or convalescent COVID-19.

V usage is TRBV6-2 or TRBV6-3 and J usage is TRBJ1-5; 9 positions match TRBD1. Per germline, CDR1 MNHEY and CDR2 SVGEGT. This CDR3 has 17 amino acids. V lost 2 bases, J lost 6 bases, and 11 bases stayed unmatched. CDR3 loop: CASSYGADRGWGQPQHF. DNA for the CDR3: TGTGCCAGCAGTTACGGCGCGGACAGGGGTTGGGGTCAGCCCCAGCATTTT.

The V gene is TRBV3-1 (or the pseudogene TRBV3-2), the J gene TRBJ1-5; no reliable D call. CDR1 and CDR2 (germline): LGHDT, YNNKEL (reference sequence). The CDR3 extends over 15 amino acids. V was shortened by 4 bases and J by 2 bases, with 12 bases between the two germline ends. CDR3 bases: TGTGCCAGCAGCCCTGTTTCAGATGGCAATCAGCCCCAGCATTTT. It yields the protein CASSPVSDGNQPQHF.

The chain joins TRBV12-5 to TRBJ1-6; D possibly corresponds to TRBD1 (5 bases). Trimming removed 2 bases at V and 5 bases at J, with 13 bases between. CDR3 length: 16 residues. Germline V gene sequence: CDR1 LGHNT, CDR2 FRNRAP. The CDR3 DNA reads as TGTGCTAGTGGTTTGAAGTTGACAGTGGATAATTCACCCCTCCACTTT. The encoded protein is CASGLKLTVDNSPLHF.

The gene calls are TRBV3-1 (or the pseudogene TRBV3-2) and TRBJ1-2; no clear D. The germline gives CDR1 LGHDT, CDR2 YNNKEL (reference sequence). V lost 1 base and J lost 6, with 12 bases in between. The CDR3 runs 14 residues. CDR3 sequence reads: CASSQGSGVDGYTF. The CDR3 DNA reads TGTGCCAGCAGCCAAGGGTCCGGGGTGGATGGCTACACCTTC.

This clone was counted once. The V and J genes are TRBV29-1 and TRBJ1-2; D is perhaps TRBD1 (5 bases). The CDR3 runs 14 residues. Germline CDR1 reads SQVTM; CDR2 reads ANQGSEA. The ends were cut back, 0 bases at V and 7 bases at J, with 15 bases in the middle. CDR3 sequence: CSVEDQGSLGGYTF. DNA of the CDR3: TGCAGCGTTGAAGATCAGGGCTCCCTAGGTGGCTACACCTTC.

V usage is TRBV29-1 and J usage is TRBJ1-5; TRBD1 matches at 7 bases. V lost 6 bases, J lost 4 bases, and 9 bases stayed unmatched. The CDR3 runs 14 residues. The germline V gene encodes CDR1 SQVTM and CDR2 ANQGSEA. For the CDR3, the DNA is TGCAGCGTGGCAGGGGACAGCAGAAATCAGCCCCAGCATTTT. This encodes CSVAGDSRNQPQHF.

The chain combines TRBV19 with TRBJ1-5, with 7 bases lining up with TRBD1. With 7 bases clipped from V and 4 bases from J, the junction kept 10 bases outside the gene matches. The CDR3 runs 15 residues. Germline CDR1 and CDR2: LNHDA and SQIVND (reference sequence). CDR3 sequence (DNA): TGTGCCAGTACTGATCCGGGACAGTCGAATCAGCCCCAGCATTTT. Translation gives CASTDPGQSNQPQHF. Together with reference TRBV19 and TRBJ1-5, the CDR3 gives the full variable domain: DGGITQSPKYLFRKEGQNVTLSCEQNLNHDAMYWYRQDPGQGLRLIYYSQIVNDFQKGDIAEGYSVSREKKESFPLTVTSAQKNPTAFYLCASTDPGQSNQPQHFGDGTRLSIL.

The rearrangement links TRBV4-3 to TRBJ2-1, with TRBD2 identical over 9 bases. The J segment lost 7 bases and the V segment lost 2 bases, leaving 9 bases of the junction unmatched. Germline assignment: CDR1 LGHNA and CDR2 YSLEER. The CDR3 spans 16 residues. The CDR3 sequence is CASSQYGGGARNEQFF. CDR3 in DNA: TGCGCCAGCAGCCAATATGGCGGGGGGGCACGGAATGAGCAGTTCTTC.

This chain joins TRBV29-1 and TRBJ1-2; possibly TRBD1 for D (5 bases). This CDR3 is built from 14 residues. Looked up from germline, CDR1 is SQVTM and CDR2 is ANQGSEA. The V and J ends lost 4 bases and 0 bases respectively, with 12 bases between them. CDR3 in amino acids: CSVVGGDTNYGYTF. The CDR3 DNA is TGCAGCGTTGTGGGGGGGGATACTAACTATGGCTACACCTTC.

The V and J genes are TRBV5-1 and TRBJ1-2; D gene uncertain. This CDR3 spans 14 amino acids. V was trimmed by 4 bases and J by 0 bases, leaving 10 bases between them. Germline CDR1 SGHRS, CDR2 YFSETQ. The CDR3 DNA reads as TGCGCCAGCAGCAATGAAGGAGCTAACTATGGCTACACCTTC. It yields the protein CASSNEGANYGYTF.

The chain combines TRBV11-2 with TRBJ2-3; D is perhaps TRBD1 (6 bases). Germline CDR1 and CDR2: SGHAT and FQNNGV. The CDR3 length is 12 residues. Trimming removed 4 bases at V and 8 bases at J, with 10 bases between. CDR3 loop: CASSWLQGTQYF. For the CDR3, the DNA is TGTGCCAGCAGCTGGTTACAGGGTACGCAGTATTTT.

The chain is built from TRBV19 and TRBJ1-1; D uncertain. The CDR3 runs 15 residues. V gave up 4 bases and J gave up 2 bases, with 14 bases separating them. Germline-derived CDR1 and CDR2 are LNHDA and SQIVND (reference sequence). The CDR3 loop reads CASSRPSHLNTEAFF. The CDR3 DNA sequence: TGTGCCAGTAGTAGGCCGTCACACCTTAACACTGAAGCTTTCTTT.

The chain has TRBV7-8 and TRBJ2-5; 13 nucleotides agree with TRBD2. The CDR3 sequence is 15 residues long. Per the germline V gene, CDR1 is SGHVS and CDR2 is FQNEAQ. Losses at the gene ends were 6 bases for V and 5 bases for J; bases not matched to a gene: 6. The CDR3 DNA sequence: TGTGCCAGCAGTCCACTAGCGGGGGGGCGGGAGACCCAGTACTTC. Translated: CASSPLAGGRETQYF. Combining the CDR3 with reference TRBV7-8 and TRBJ2-5 gives the whole variable domain GAGVSQSPRYKVAKRGQDVALRCDPISGHVSLFWYQQALGQGPEFLTYFQNEAQLDKSGLPSDRFFAERPEGSVSTLKIQRTQQEDSAVYLCASSPLAGGRETQYFGPGTRLLVL.

This chain uses TRBV3-1 (or the pseudogene TRBV3-2) with TRBJ1-2; the match to TRBD1 covers 7 bases. CDR3 length: 16 amino acids. The V gene end was trimmed by 1 base and the J gene end by 5 bases; junction bases not matched to a gene: 10. The germline V gene has CDR1 LGHDT and CDR2 YNNKEL (reference sequence). The CDR3: CASSQATGQKIYGYTF. In nucleotides, the CDR3 is TGTGCCAGCAGCCAAGCGACGGGACAGAAGATTTATGGCTACACCTTC.

This clone showed up just once. This chain links TRBV4-1 with TRBJ1-6, with D hard to call. The germline CDR1 and CDR2 sequences are MGHRA and YSYEKL. Trimming removed 3 bases from V and 11 bases from J, with 8 bases in between. This CDR3 region has 12 residues. DNA for the CDR3: TGCGCCAGCAGCCAGGTTGCTACACCCCTCCACTTT. It translates to CASSQVATPLHF.

The chain uses TRBV5-1 and TRBJ1-6; 9 bases are shared with TRBD1. This CDR3 has 15 residues. CDR1 SGHRS and CDR2 YFSETQ come from the germline V gene. With 0 bases clipped from V and 9 bases from J, the junction kept 4 bases outside the gene matches. The CDR3 reads CASSLGPDRGSPLHF. The DNA for the CDR3 is TGCGCCAGCAGCTTGGGCCCGGACAGGGGTTCACCCCTCCACTTT.

This chain links TRBV19 with TRBJ2-1, with D perhaps TRBD1 (6 bases). Germline V gene lookup returns CDR1 LNHDA and CDR2 SQIVND (reference sequence). This CDR3 contains 15 residues. The V end lost 5 bases, the J end lost 11 bases, and 22 bases lay between the germline ends. CDR3 in DNA: TGTGCCAGTAGTCCCGGACAGTGGCTAGGCGATCAGCAGTTCTTC. It translates to CASSPGQWLGDQQFF.

CDR3 loop: CASSLYGDTQYF. CDR3 bases: TGTGCCAGCAGCTTGTACGGAGATACGCAGTATTTT. This chain connects TRBV5-5 to TRBJ2-3; D gene uncertain. CDR1 and CDR2 (germline): SGHKS, YYEKEE (reference sequence). This CDR3 region has 12 residues. Trimming cost V 1 base and J 5 bases, with 5 bases left between them.

V usage is TRBV6-1 and J usage is TRBJ1-1, with 9 bases matching TRBD1. The CDR3 is made up of 18 amino acids. The V gene's germline CDR1 is MNHNS and CDR2 SASEGT. The junction had 13 bases not matched to a gene; V was cut back by 4 bases and J by 1 base. The CDR3 is CASSAWITGGRGNTEAFF. Written as DNA, the CDR3 is TGTGCCAGCAGTGCATGGATTACAGGGGGCCGGGGGAACACTGAAGCTTTCTTT.

The chain is built from TRBV5-6 and TRBJ1-5; D is ambiguous. The V end lost 3 bases, the J end lost 0 bases, and 7 bases lay between the germline ends. This CDR3 has 14 residues. CDR1 SGHDT and CDR2 YYEEEE come from the germline V gene. The DNA for the CDR3 is TGTGCCAGCAGCTCCCGCTATAGCAATCAGCCCCAGCATTTT. As protein: CASSSRYSNQPQHF.

DNA of the CDR3: TGTGCCAGTCGGGCAACTAATGAAAAACTGTTTTTT. Amino acids: CASRATNEKLFF. The chain uses TRBV3-1 (or the pseudogene TRBV3-2) and TRBJ1-4; D is unresolved. CDR1 and CDR2 from the germline V gene are LGHDT and YNNKEL (reference sequence). V dropped 9 bases and J dropped 0 bases, with 5 bases sitting between them. The CDR3 extends over 12 amino acids.

The V and J genes are TRBV19 and TRBJ1-1, with 8 bases identical to TRBD1. This CDR3 region has 16 residues. CDR1 and CDR2 from the germline V gene are LNHDA and SQIVND (reference sequence). The J segment lost 5 bases and the V segment lost 5 bases, leaving 13 bases of the junction unmatched. The CDR3 nucleotides are TGTGCCAGTAGTCTTGAAGGGGACAGGTCTTTTACTGAAGCTTTCTTT. Translating gives CASSLEGDRSFTEAFF. The whole variable domain, filled in from reference TRBV19 and TRBJ1-1, reads DGGITQSPKYLFRKEGQNVTLSCEQNLNHDAMYWYRQDPGQGLRLIYYSQIVNDFQKGDIAEGYSVSREKKESFPLTVTSAQKNPTAFYLCASSLEGDRSFTEAFFGQGTRLTVV.

Points on this clone: The germline gene is not matched at one end of the junction; a read error may be the cause. This rearrangement joins TRBV6-2 or TRBV6-3 to TRBJ1-5; 10 nucleotides match TRBD1. Germline-derived CDR1 and CDR2 are MNHEY and SVGEGT. The length of the CDR3 is 15 residues. This CDR3 is CASSNSGTGVQPQHF. The CDR3, as DNA: TGTGCCAGCAGTAACTCCGGGACAGGGGTTCAGCCCCAGCATTTT.

The count of this clone is one. The chain links TRBV7-2 to TRBJ2-7; the D gene is possibly TRBD1 (7 bases). Germline CDR1 SGHTA, CDR2 FQGNSA. Trimming left V 5 bases short and J 4 bases short, with 30 bases between. The CDR3 covers 19 residues. The CDR3 is CASSGQGGDGRGTAYEQYF. Written as DNA, the CDR3 is TGTGCCAGCAGCGGCCAGGGGGGCGACGGGAGAGGGACCGCGTACGAGCAGTACTTC.